What follows is one T cell receptor (beta chain) and its context. Antigen specificity is unknown. One junction end does not reproduce the germline sequence, and a read error may be involved. From 20-30 mg of unsorted bulk tissue, DNA and RNA were co-extracted together. These data are taken from a study of tumor-infiltrating lymphocytes in primary liver carcinoma. Notes on the study in general: Top-250-clone fractions were significantly higher in tumors than in blood (p = 0.039).

Researchers generated TCR beta cDNA from around 0.55 ug of total RNA, relying on a constant-region primer. Nested multiplex PCR, run for three rounds with slightly modified ARM-PCR, yielded TCR beta libraries. TRBV1-TRBV30 forward primers paired with a C-beta reverse primer were used in the first two PCR rounds, which ran approximately 10 cycles each. Each CDR3 protein is one row after TCRdb ran MiXCR on the multiplex PCR reads. The sample has fewer than 150,000 distinct CDR3 sequences, about 59% seen once. The CDR3 runs to 14 residues. In germline, CDR1 is SGHVS, CDR2 FQNEAQ. Sequencing was performed on liver tumor tissue from sampling region 1. Subset meaning: tumor region T1, superior pole. The genes are TRBV7-8 and TRBJ2-7, with 9 positions matching TRBD1. The TCR sequence derives from a woman aged 55-75 years with primary liver carcinoma and hepatitis B virus infection. The CDR3 region is CAGSNRGRDGEQYF. The CDR3 DNA follows: TGTGCCGGCAGCAACAGGGGGCGCGATGGGGAGCAGTACTTC.